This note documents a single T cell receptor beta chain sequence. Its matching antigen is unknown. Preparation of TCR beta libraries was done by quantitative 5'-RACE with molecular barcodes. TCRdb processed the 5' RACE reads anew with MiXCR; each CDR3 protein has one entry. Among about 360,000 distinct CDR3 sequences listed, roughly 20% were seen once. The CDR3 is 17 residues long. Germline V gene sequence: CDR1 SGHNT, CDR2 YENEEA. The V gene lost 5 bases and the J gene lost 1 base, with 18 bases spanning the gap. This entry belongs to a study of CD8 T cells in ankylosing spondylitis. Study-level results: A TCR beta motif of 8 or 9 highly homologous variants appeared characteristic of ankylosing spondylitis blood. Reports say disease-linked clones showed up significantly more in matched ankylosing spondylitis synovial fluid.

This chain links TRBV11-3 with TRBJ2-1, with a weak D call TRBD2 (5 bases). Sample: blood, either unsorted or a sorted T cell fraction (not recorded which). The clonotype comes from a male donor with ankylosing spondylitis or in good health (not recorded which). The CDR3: CASSHLRESCSYNEQFF. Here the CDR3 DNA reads TGTGCCAGCAGCCACCTCCGGGAATCCTGTTCCTACAATGAGCAGTTCTTC.